A selection of T cell receptor beta chains follows, all from one sample in a study of beta chain features in type 1 diabetes. This table comes from immunoSEQ multiplex PCR, and its TCRdb copy is limited to in-frame clones, with some not included. Of 70,000 to 95,000 clones listed, approximately 32% are singletons. The sequenced sample was stem cell memory CD4+ T cells from blood. Source of these receptors: a woman younger than 35 in good health. CDR3s include the opening cysteine and the closing phenylalanine or tryptophan. The order of the fields is clone size, D gene, CDR3 length, V gene, J gene, CDR3 DNA, CDR3 protein. The D gene is left open where the match is weak. Clone size is given for some rows only: seen once, a few or many times, or a class if the clone is expanded.

clone_size: .
d_call: .
cdr3_length: 14
v_call: TRBV7-2
j_call: TRBJ2-1
cdr3_nt: TGTGCCAGCAGCTTACGAGGGTTGGAGTATGAGCAGTTCTTC
cdr3_aa: CASSLRGLEYEQFF

clone_size: few
d_call: .
cdr3_length: 14
v_call: TRBV4-2
j_call: TRBJ2-7
cdr3_nt: TGTGCCAGCAGTCGTGGGCGGGGCGAATACGAGCAGTACTTC
cdr3_aa: CASSRGRGEYEQYF

clone_size: .
d_call: .
cdr3_length: 15
v_call: TRBV6-5
j_call: TRBJ2-2
cdr3_nt: TGTGCCAGCAGTTACGAACAGGGAAACACCGGGGAGCTGTTTTTT
cdr3_aa: CASSYEQGNTGELFF

clone_size: .
d_call: TRBD2
cdr3_length: 15
v_call: TRBV6-1
j_call: TRBJ2-4
cdr3_nt: TGTGCCAGCAGTTTTCGAGCGGGGTCTGAATACATTCAGTACTTC
cdr3_aa: CASSFRAGSEYIQYF

clone_size: few
d_call: .
cdr3_length: 14
v_call: TRBV2
j_call: TRBJ1-5
cdr3_nt: TGTGCCAGCAATGGGAGGGTCAGCAATCAGCCCCAGCATTTT
cdr3_aa: CASNGRVSNQPQHF

clone_size: .
d_call: .
cdr3_length: 11
v_call: TRBV29-1
j_call: TRBJ2-5
cdr3_nt: TGCAGCGCCGGACAGCAAGAGACCCAGTACTTC
cdr3_aa: CSAGQQETQYF

clone_size: few
d_call: .
cdr3_length: 15
v_call: TRBV11-1
j_call: TRBJ2-1
cdr3_nt: TGTGCCAGCACCCTCAGGGGCGGCTCCTACAATGAGCAGTTCTTC
cdr3_aa: CASTLRGGSYNEQFF

clone_size: few
d_call: .
cdr3_length: 16
v_call: TRBV5-1
j_call: TRBJ2-1
cdr3_nt: TGCGCCAGCAGCCCTCAGCGGACGGCGGTCATGGATGAGCAGTTCTTC
cdr3_aa: CASSPQRTAVMDEQFF

clone_size: few
d_call: .
cdr3_length: 14
v_call: TRBV13
j_call: TRBJ2-4
cdr3_nt: TGTGCCAGCAGCTTAGCCGGGAACCAAAACATTCAGTACTTC
cdr3_aa: CASSLAGNQNIQYF

clone_size: .
d_call: .
cdr3_length: 15
v_call: TRBV18
j_call: TRBJ1-2
cdr3_nt: TGTGCCAGCTCACCAGCATCCGGCGGGGTTCAGGGCTACACCTTC
cdr3_aa: CASSPASGGVQGYTF

clone_size: .
d_call: TRBD2
cdr3_length: 15
v_call: TRBV14
j_call: TRBJ2-7
cdr3_nt: TGTGCCAGCAGCCGTCGGACTAGCGGGAGGGAGGGGCAGTACTTC
cdr3_aa: CASSRRTSGREGQYF

clone_size: .
d_call: .
cdr3_length: 15
v_call: TRBV5-4
j_call: TRBJ1-1
cdr3_nt: TGTGCCAGCAGCTTGGATGGCAGGATGAACACTGAAGCTTTCTTT
cdr3_aa: CASSLDGRMNTEAFF

clone_size: few
d_call: .
cdr3_length: 12
v_call: TRBV7-9
j_call: TRBJ2-7
cdr3_nt: TGTGCCAGCAGCCGATCAGGGCTCGAGCAGTACTTC
cdr3_aa: CASSRSGLEQYF

clone_size: .
d_call: TRBD2
cdr3_length: 14
v_call: TRBV19
j_call: TRBJ2-5
cdr3_nt: TGTGCCAGTAGTATACCCGGGACTATGGAGACCCAGTACTTC
cdr3_aa: CASSIPGTMETQYF

clone_size: few
d_call: .
cdr3_length: 16
v_call: TRBV12-5
j_call: TRBJ2-3
cdr3_nt: TGTGCTAGTGGTTTGCTCGGGATCCCGAGCACAGATACGCAGTATTTT
cdr3_aa: CASGLLGIPSTDTQYF

clone_size: few
d_call: TRBD1
cdr3_length: 15
v_call: TRBV7-3
j_call: TRBJ2-1
cdr3_nt: TGTGCCAGCAGCTTTACAGGGGACCCCTCGGATGAGCAGTTCTTC
cdr3_aa: CASSFTGDPSDEQFF

clone_size: .
d_call: TRBD2
cdr3_length: 15
v_call: TRBV30
j_call: TRBJ2-3
cdr3_nt: TGTGCCTGGAGTGTGCCTAGCGGTCGCACAGATACGCAGTATTTT
cdr3_aa: CAWSVPSGRTDTQYF

clone_size: .
d_call: .
cdr3_length: 15
v_call: TRBV4-3
j_call: TRBJ2-7
cdr3_nt: TGCGCCAGCGCCCATAACAGGGCCAGCTCCTACGAGCAGTACTTC
cdr3_aa: CASAHNRASSYEQYF

clone_size: once
d_call: TRBD2
cdr3_length: 16
v_call: TRBV2
j_call: TRBJ2-5
cdr3_nt: TGTGCCAGCAGTGAAGCCTGGGCGGGGGGGCCTGAGACCCAGTACTTC
cdr3_aa: CASSEAWAGGPETQYF

clone_size: .
d_call: TRBD2
cdr3_length: 16
v_call: TRBV5-1
j_call: TRBJ2-5
cdr3_nt: TGCGCCAGCAGCGTCGACCCTAGCGGGAGCGGGGAGACCCAGTACTTC
cdr3_aa: CASSVDPSGSGETQYF

clone_size: .
d_call: .
cdr3_length: 19
v_call: TRBV10-3
j_call: TRBJ2-1
cdr3_nt: TGTGCCATCAGTGAAGGTGAGGTAGGAGGGGGGGCCCCCTACAATGAGCAGTTCTTC
cdr3_aa: CAISEGEVGGGAPYNEQFF

clone_size: .
d_call: TRBD1
cdr3_length: 13
v_call: TRBV4-3
j_call: TRBJ1-2
cdr3_nt: TGCGCCAGCAGTCAGGACAGGGGGGAGGGCTACACCTTC
cdr3_aa: CASSQDRGEGYTF

clone_size: .
d_call: .
cdr3_length: 15
v_call: TRBV5-1
j_call: TRBJ1-5
cdr3_nt: TGCGCCAGCAGCTTGGGCGGTTTAGGTAATCAGCCCCAGCATTTT
cdr3_aa: CASSLGGLGNQPQHF

clone_size: .
d_call: .
cdr3_length: 13
v_call: TRBV7-2
j_call: TRBJ1-1
cdr3_nt: TGTGCCAGCAGCTTATCGGACAGCACTGAAGCTTTCTTT
cdr3_aa: CASSLSDSTEAFF

clone_size: few
d_call: .
cdr3_length: 13
v_call: TRBV7-2
j_call: TRBJ2-1
cdr3_nt: TGTGCCAGCAGCTTAGCCAGGGGTAGTGAGCAGTTCTTC
cdr3_aa: CASSLARGSEQFF

clone_size: .
d_call: .
cdr3_length: 17
v_call: TRBV9
j_call: TRBJ2-2
cdr3_nt: TGTGCCAGCAGCCCCCGTTCCCGTGTCCTGAACACCGGGGAGCTGTTTTTT
cdr3_aa: CASSPRSRVLNTGELFF

clone_size: .
d_call: .
cdr3_length: 14
v_call: TRBV6-5
j_call: TRBJ2-4
cdr3_nt: TGTGCCAGCAGGCGGGGTATAGCCAAAAACATTCAGTACTTC
cdr3_aa: CASRRGIAKNIQYF

clone_size: .
d_call: .
cdr3_length: 15
v_call: TRBV11-2
j_call: TRBJ1-1
cdr3_nt: TGTGCCAGCAGCTTCCTGAGGGGGAGGAACACTGAAGCTTTCTTT
cdr3_aa: CASSFLRGRNTEAFF

clone_size: .
d_call: TRBD2
cdr3_length: 16
v_call: TRBV5-1
j_call: TRBJ2-3
cdr3_nt: TGCGCCAGCAGCCCCGGGACCGTCGGGAGGGCAGATACGCAGTATTTT
cdr3_aa: CASSPGTVGRADTQYF

clone_size: many
d_call: .
cdr3_length: 13
v_call: TRBV29-1
j_call: TRBJ2-7
cdr3_nt: TGCAGCATATACAGGGCCCCCTCCTACGAGCAGTACTTC
cdr3_aa: CSIYRAPSYEQYF

clone_size: .
d_call: TRBD1
cdr3_length: 15
v_call: TRBV5-5
j_call: TRBJ1-5
cdr3_nt: TGTGCCAGCAGCTTGGGCCGGGACAGGGGACAGCCCCAGCATTTT
cdr3_aa: CASSLGRDRGQPQHF

clone_size: .
d_call: .
cdr3_length: 16
v_call: TRBV4-3
j_call: TRBJ1-2
cdr3_nt: TGCGCCAGCAGCCAAGATTGGGCAGACATAGACTATGGCTACACCTTC
cdr3_aa: CASSQDWADIDYGYTF

clone_size: few
d_call: TRBD2
cdr3_length: 15
v_call: TRBV7-2
j_call: TRBJ2-3
cdr3_nt: TGTGCCAGCAGCCGGAGACTAGCGGAAACAGATACGCAGTATTTT
cdr3_aa: CASSRRLAETDTQYF

clone_size: .
d_call: TRBD2
cdr3_length: 15
v_call: TRBV6-1
j_call: TRBJ2-3
cdr3_nt: TGTGCCAGCTTTGCGGGAGAGTTTGTGGAAGATACGCAGTATTTT
cdr3_aa: CASFAGEFVEDTQYF

clone_size: many
d_call: TRBD2
cdr3_length: 17
v_call: TRBV7-2
j_call: TRBJ2-1
cdr3_nt: TGTGCCAGCAGCCCACCGGGACTAGCGGGAGCCTACAATGAGCAGTTCTTC
cdr3_aa: CASSPPGLAGAYNEQFF

clone_size: few
d_call: TRBD2
cdr3_length: 15
v_call: TRBV5-1
j_call: TRBJ2-3
cdr3_nt: TGCGCCAGCAGCCGGGCGGGAGAGGGCGCAGATACGCAGTATTTT
cdr3_aa: CASSRAGEGADTQYF

clone_size: few
d_call: TRBD1
cdr3_length: 12
v_call: TRBV29-1
j_call: TRBJ1-2
cdr3_nt: TGCAGCGCAGGGACAGGGGGATATGGCTACACCTTC
cdr3_aa: CSAGTGGYGYTF

clone_size: few
d_call: TRBD1
cdr3_length: 16
v_call: TRBV7-2
j_call: TRBJ2-1
cdr3_nt: TGTGCCAGCAGCACGTCTGCCGGGACAGCCTACAATGAGCAGTTCTTC
cdr3_aa: CASSTSAGTAYNEQFF

clone_size: few
d_call: .
cdr3_length: 16
v_call: TRBV12-5
j_call: TRBJ1-1
cdr3_nt: TGTGCTAGTGGTTTGGTATATGGGCCAATGAACACTGAAGCTTTCTTT
cdr3_aa: CASGLVYGPMNTEAFF

clone_size: .
d_call: TRBD1
cdr3_length: 15
v_call: TRBV4-3
j_call: TRBJ2-2
cdr3_nt: TGCGCCAGCAGCCAGACCGACAGGGTCACCGGGGAGCTGTTTTTT
cdr3_aa: CASSQTDRVTGELFF

clone_size: .
d_call: .
cdr3_length: 14
v_call: TRBV2
j_call: TRBJ1-5
cdr3_nt: TGTGCCAGCAGTGACAGGCATAGCAATCAGCCCCAGCATTTT
cdr3_aa: CASSDRHSNQPQHF

clone_size: few
d_call: .
cdr3_length: 16
v_call: TRBV6-5
j_call: TRBJ2-7
cdr3_nt: TGTGCCAGCAGTTACTCCGCGGACAGACCCCCCTACGAGCAGTACTTC
cdr3_aa: CASSYSADRPPYEQYF

clone_size: few
d_call: .
cdr3_length: 12
v_call: TRBV30
j_call: TRBJ1-1
cdr3_nt: TGTGCCTGGAACAGGCTGAACACTGAAGCTTTCTTT
cdr3_aa: CAWNRLNTEAFF

clone_size: once
d_call: .
cdr3_length: 13
v_call: TRBV6-5
j_call: TRBJ1-2
cdr3_nt: TGTGCCAGCAGATTGACAGTCCAGTATGGCTACACCTTC
cdr3_aa: CASRLTVQYGYTF

clone_size: .
d_call: TRBD2
cdr3_length: 14
v_call: TRBV6-1
j_call: TRBJ2-7
cdr3_nt: TGTGCCAGCAGAATTAGCGGGGGAAGCTACGAGCAGTACTTC
cdr3_aa: CASRISGGSYEQYF

clone_size: .
d_call: .
cdr3_length: 14
v_call: TRBV5-1
j_call: TRBJ2-7
cdr3_nt: TGCGCCAGCAGCTTGGCCTTCGGGGCCTACGAGCAGTACTTC
cdr3_aa: CASSLAFGAYEQYF

clone_size: .
d_call: .
cdr3_length: 15
v_call: TRBV6-1
j_call: TRBJ1-5
cdr3_nt: TGTGCCAGCAGTGAATCCCAGGGCTACAATCAGCCCCAGCATTTT
cdr3_aa: CASSESQGYNQPQHF

clone_size: .
d_call: TRBD1
cdr3_length: 13
v_call: TRBV7-2
j_call: TRBJ1-1
cdr3_nt: TGTGCCAGCAGCACACAGGGGGGGACTGAAGCTTTCTTT
cdr3_aa: CASSTQGGTEAFF

clone_size: few
d_call: TRBD2
cdr3_length: 17
v_call: TRBV5-5
j_call: TRBJ2-1
cdr3_nt: TGTGCCAGCAGCGTCATATTACTAGCGGGAGTGTCCAATGAGCAGTTCTTC
cdr3_aa: CASSVILLAGVSNEQFF

clone_size: .
d_call: .
cdr3_length: 16
v_call: TRBV25-1
j_call: TRBJ2-1
cdr3_nt: TGTGCCAGCAGTGATGGAGGGACCTCATCCTACAATGAGCAGTTCTTC
cdr3_aa: CASSDGGTSSYNEQFF

clone_size: few
d_call: TRBD1
cdr3_length: 16
v_call: TRBV5-1
j_call: TRBJ2-1
cdr3_nt: TGCGCCAGCAGCTTGGCAGGGGGTGAGGCTTACAATGAGCAGTTCTTC
cdr3_aa: CASSLAGGEAYNEQFF

clone_size: .
d_call: .
cdr3_length: 14
v_call: TRBV4-3
j_call: TRBJ1-2
cdr3_nt: TGCGCCAGCAGCCAAGAAGCCGGGGGGTATGGCTACACCTTC
cdr3_aa: CASSQEAGGYGYTF

clone_size: .
d_call: .
cdr3_length: 11
v_call: TRBV21-1
j_call: TRBJ2-1
cdr3_nt: TGTGCCAGTATCCCCCAGAATGAGCAGTTCTTC
cdr3_aa: CASIPQNEQFF

clone_size: .
d_call: .
cdr3_length: 16
v_call: TRBV5-6
j_call: TRBJ1-1
cdr3_nt: TGTGCCAGCAGCTTAGGTTTACAGGGCCCCAGAACTGAAGCTTTCTTT
cdr3_aa: CASSLGLQGPRTEAFF

clone_size: .
d_call: .
cdr3_length: 13
v_call: TRBV6-5
j_call: TRBJ1-5
cdr3_nt: TGTGCCAGCAGCTACTCAACAGGTCAGCCCCAGCATTTT
cdr3_aa: CASSYSTGQPQHF

clone_size: .
d_call: .
cdr3_length: 13
v_call: TRBV7-6
j_call: TRBJ1-2
cdr3_nt: TGTGCCAGCAGCCACCCGGGGGGGGATGGCTACACCTTC
cdr3_aa: CASSHPGGDGYTF

clone_size: .
d_call: .
cdr3_length: 13
v_call: TRBV30
j_call: TRBJ1-4
cdr3_nt: TGTGCCTGGAGTGGAATGAGTCGGGGAAAACTGTTTTTT
cdr3_aa: CAWSGMSRGKLFF

clone_size: .
d_call: .
cdr3_length: 13
v_call: TRBV11-3
j_call: TRBJ2-5
cdr3_nt: TGTGCCAGCAGCTTGAACAGGGCAGAGACCCAGTACTTC
cdr3_aa: CASSLNRAETQYF

clone_size: .
d_call: .
cdr3_length: 10
v_call: TRBV30
j_call: TRBJ1-1
cdr3_nt: TGTGCCTACCCCGACAGCGAAGCTTTCTTT
cdr3_aa: CAYPDSEAFF